A selection of T cell receptor beta chains follows, all from one sample in a study of early T cells in non-severe SARS-CoV-2 infection. MiXCR, run by TCRdb on the 5' RACE reads, gives a single entry per CDR3 protein. This table has more than 35,000 distinct CDR3 sequences, roughly 5.6% appearing once. The sample was whole blood. The receptors were gathered from an adult who was a healthcare worker with PCR-confirmed SARS-CoV-2 infection or an uninfected control (not recorded which). Each CDR3 is given with its conserved first and last residue. The order of the fields is J gene, clone size, D gene, V gene, CDR3 DNA, CDR3 protein. A D gene is named only where the DNA matches it firmly. Some rows have no size entry. The others give once, few or many, or a class for an expanded clone.

>TRBJ1-4|-|TRBD1|TRBV7-9
TGTGCCAGCAGCCGCCCGGACAGGGTTGGTGAAAAACTGTTTTTT
CASSRPDRVGEKLFF
>TRBJ2-7|many|-|TRBV14
TGTGCCAGCAGCCAAGAGAGGGGTTCTTGGCAGTACTTC
CASSQERGSWQYF
>TRBJ2-3|once|TRBD2|TRBV19
TGTGCCAGTAGTACTGGACTAGCAGATACGCAGTATTTT
CASSTGLADTQYF
>TRBJ1-1|many|-|TRBV11-3
TGTGCCAGCAGCTTAGATCCTCCGGCAGTCATGAACACTGAAGCTTTCTTT
CASSLDPPAVMNTEAFF
>TRBJ2-7|many|TRBD2|TRBV6-5
TGTGCCAGCAGTCAGACTAGCGGGGGTCCTGGCGAGCAGTACTTC
CASSQTSGGPGEQYF
>TRBJ2-3|many|-|TRBV7-2
TGTGCCAGCAGCCCCTTGAAGGGGGGGGCGGATACGCAGTATTTT
CASSPLKGGADTQYF
>TRBJ2-5|few|-|TRBV20-1
TGCAGTGCTAGACAGAAAGAGACCCAGTACTTC
CSARQKETQYF
>TRBJ1-5|many|-|TRBV30
TGTGCCTGGAGTGAAGGGACACCGAGCAATCAGCCCCAGCATTTT
CAWSEGTPSNQPQHF
>TRBJ2-1|many|-|TRBV2
TGTGCCAGCAGTGGTGGGACGCGCGCCTACAATGAGCAGTTCTTC
CASSGGTRAYNEQFF
>TRBJ2-5|few|TRBD2|TRBV7-2
TGTGCCAGCAGCACCCGCAGCGGGGGTGAGACCCAGTACTTC
CASSTRSGGETQYF
>TRBJ2-3|many|-|TRBV5-1
TGCGCCAGCAGCTTAGAAGTATTCACAGATACGCAGTATTTT
CASSLEVFTDTQYF